The present T cell receptor (beta chain) was sequenced within a study of T cell responses to AZD1222 COVID-19 vaccine. Study-level points and caveats: Baseline antibody screening turned up just a handful of seropositive AZD1222 recipients. Among the donors, most were white British and more were female, and clonal diversity was possibly underestimated. Unmutated variant regions reportedly attract nearly half of all spike-specific TCRs.

Generated by immunoSEQ multiplex PCR, the TCRdb table keeps only in-frame clones and is missing some. The sample has 120,000 or so clones, roughly 89% seen once. Pooled samples include second doses given at about 4 or 12 weeks. The CDR3 extends over 14 amino acids. The trim removed 6 bases at V and 6 bases at J, leaving 4 bases unmatched. From germline, CDR1 is SNHLY and CDR2 FYNNEI. Details on this clone: The antigen is unknown.

The V and J genes are TRBV2 and TRBJ1-5; 11 nucleotides line up with TRBD1. This clonotype originated in an adult who received the AZD1222 COVID-19 vaccine. Sequenced here: peripheral blood, sampled 28 days after the second AZD1222 dose. CDR3 sequence reads: CASRPGTGGQPQHF. CDR3 coding DNA: TGTGCCAGCAGGCCGGGGACAGGGGGTCAGCCCCAGCATTTT.